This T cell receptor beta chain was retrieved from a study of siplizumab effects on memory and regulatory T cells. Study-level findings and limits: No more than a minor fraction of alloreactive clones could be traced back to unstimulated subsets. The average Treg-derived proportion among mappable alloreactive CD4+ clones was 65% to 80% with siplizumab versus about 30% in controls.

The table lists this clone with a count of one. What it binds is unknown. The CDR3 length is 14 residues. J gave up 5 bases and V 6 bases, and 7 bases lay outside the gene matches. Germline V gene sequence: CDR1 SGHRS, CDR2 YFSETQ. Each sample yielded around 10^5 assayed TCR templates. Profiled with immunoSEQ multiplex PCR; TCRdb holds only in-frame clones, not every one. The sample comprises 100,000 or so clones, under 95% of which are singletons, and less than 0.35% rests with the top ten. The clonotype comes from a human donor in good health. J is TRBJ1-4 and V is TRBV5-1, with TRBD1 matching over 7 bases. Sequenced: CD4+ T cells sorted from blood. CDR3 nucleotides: TGCGCCAGCACCGCAACACAGGGGAATGAAAAACTGTTTTTT. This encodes CASTATQGNEKLFF.